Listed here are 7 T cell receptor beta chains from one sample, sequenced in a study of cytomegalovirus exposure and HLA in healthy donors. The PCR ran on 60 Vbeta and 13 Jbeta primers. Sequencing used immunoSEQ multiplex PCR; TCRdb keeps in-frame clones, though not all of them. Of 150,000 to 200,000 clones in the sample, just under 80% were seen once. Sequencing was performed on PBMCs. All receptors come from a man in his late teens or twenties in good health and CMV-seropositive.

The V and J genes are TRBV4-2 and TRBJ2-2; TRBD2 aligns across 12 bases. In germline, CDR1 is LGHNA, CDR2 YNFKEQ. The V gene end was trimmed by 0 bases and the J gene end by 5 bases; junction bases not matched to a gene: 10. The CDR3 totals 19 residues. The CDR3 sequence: CASSQDKLGLAGRTGELFF. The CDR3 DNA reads TGTGCCAGCAGCCAAGATAAATTAGGACTAGCGGGAAGAACCGGGGAGCTGTTTTTT.

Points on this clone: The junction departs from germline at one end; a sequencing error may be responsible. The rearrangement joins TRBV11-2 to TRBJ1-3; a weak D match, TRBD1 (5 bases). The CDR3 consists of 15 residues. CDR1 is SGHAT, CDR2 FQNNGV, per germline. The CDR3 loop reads CASREGSYSGNTTYF. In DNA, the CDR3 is TGTGCCAGCAGGGAGGGGTCTTACTCTGGAAACACCACATATTTT.

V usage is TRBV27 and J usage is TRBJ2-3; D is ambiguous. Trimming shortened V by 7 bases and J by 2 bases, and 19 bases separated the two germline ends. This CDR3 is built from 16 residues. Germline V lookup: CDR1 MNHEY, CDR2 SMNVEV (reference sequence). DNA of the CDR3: TGTGCCAGCACAAGGCGAGCCTCAGGCTTCACAGATACGCAGTATTTT. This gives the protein CASTRRASGFTDTQYF.

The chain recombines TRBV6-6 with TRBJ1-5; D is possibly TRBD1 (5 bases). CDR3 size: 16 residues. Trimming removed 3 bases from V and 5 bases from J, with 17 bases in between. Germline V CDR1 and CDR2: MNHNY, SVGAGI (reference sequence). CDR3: CASSYRQGILDQPQHF. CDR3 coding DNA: TGTGCCAGCAGTTATAGGCAGGGAATTTTAGATCAGCCCCAGCATTTT.

The CDR3 reads CASSWDRGTEAFF. In DNA form, the CDR3 reads TGTGCCAGCAGCTGGGACAGGGGCACTGAAGCTTTCTTT. The chain employs TRBV11-2 and TRBJ1-1; 10 positions match TRBD1. In germline, CDR1 is SGHAT, CDR2 FQNNGV. V lost 4 bases to trimming and J lost 4 bases; unmatched junction nucleotides: 0. This CDR3 is 13 amino acids long.

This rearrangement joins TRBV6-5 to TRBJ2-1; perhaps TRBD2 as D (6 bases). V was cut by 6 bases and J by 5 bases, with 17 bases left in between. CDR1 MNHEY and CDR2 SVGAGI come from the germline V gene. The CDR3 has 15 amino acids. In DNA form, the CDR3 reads TGTGCCAGCAGCCACGGGACCGGGGGACACAATGAGCAGTTCTTC. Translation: CASSHGTGGHNEQFF.

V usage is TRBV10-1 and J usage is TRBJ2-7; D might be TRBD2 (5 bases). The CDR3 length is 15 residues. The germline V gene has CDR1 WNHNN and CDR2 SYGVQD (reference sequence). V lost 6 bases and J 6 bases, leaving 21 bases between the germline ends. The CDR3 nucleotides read TGCGCCAGCAGCAGCGGCCAAAAACGGGATGCCGAGCAGTACTTC. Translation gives CASSSGQKRDAEQYF.